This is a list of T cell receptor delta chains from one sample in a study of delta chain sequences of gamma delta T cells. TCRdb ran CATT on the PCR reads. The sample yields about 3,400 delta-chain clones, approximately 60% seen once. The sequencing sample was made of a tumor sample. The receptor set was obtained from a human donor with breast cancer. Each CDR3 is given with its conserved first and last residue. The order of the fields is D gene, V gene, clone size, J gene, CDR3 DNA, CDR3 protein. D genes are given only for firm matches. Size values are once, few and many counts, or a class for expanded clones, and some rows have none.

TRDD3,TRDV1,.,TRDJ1,TGTGCTCTTGGGGATATTCCTCCCCACTGGGGGATTGCGGACACCGATAAACTCATCTTT,CALGDIPPHWGIADTDKLIF
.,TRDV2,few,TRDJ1,TGTGCCTGTGACACCGTCGGAGGGAGCACCGATAAACTCATCTTT,CACDTVGGSTDKLIF
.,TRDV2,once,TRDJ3,TGTGCCTGTGACACATCTCCTACTGGGGACTCCACCAGTTTCTCCTGGGACACCCGACAGATTTTTTTC,CACDTSPTGDSTSFSWDTRQIFF
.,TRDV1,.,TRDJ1,TGTGCCTGTGAGGAACTTTCGAGTACGTTAGGCGGGATATTTCCCGATAAACTCATCTTT,CACEELSSTLGGIFPDKLIF
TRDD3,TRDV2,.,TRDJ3,TGTTCCTGTGACACCCCGTGCGCTGAGGGATACCTATCCTGGGACACTCGACTGATGTTTTTC,CSCDTPCAEGYLSWDTRLMFF
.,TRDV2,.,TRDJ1,TGTGCCTGTGAAGCGCAGGCGGTAAGAGGGAATAAACTCATCTTT,CACEAQAVRGNKLIF
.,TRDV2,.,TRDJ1,TGTGCCTGTGACGAGGTTGGTACGACGGATACCCCCGATAAACTCATCTTT,CACDEVGTTDTPDKLIF
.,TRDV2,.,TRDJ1,TGTGCCACCGTGTCACGGGAGGGGGACCGACCTTACACCGATAAACTCATCTTT,CATVSREGDRPYTDKLIF
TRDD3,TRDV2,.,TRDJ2,TGTGCCTGTGTCTCCGTGTCGAGGGTGGGGGACCGGTCGTACAACTATCACCTCTTCTTT,CACVSVSRVGDRSYNYHLFF
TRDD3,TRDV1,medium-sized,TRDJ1,TGTGCTCTTGGGGAACTTTTTTACTCCTTCTTCGTACTGGGGGATACTGGGTACACCGATAAACTCATCTTT,CALGELFYSFFVLGDTGYTDKLIF
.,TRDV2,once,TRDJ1,TGTGCCTGTGACACCGTGTCAAGGGAGAGGGTCAGAGCTTACACCGTTAAACTCATCTTT,CACDTVSRERVRAYTVKLIF
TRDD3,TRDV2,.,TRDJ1,TGTGCCTGTGACACCGGTGCCTACCGGGGGATACGGGCCGATAAACTCATCTTT,CACDTGAYRGIRADKLIF
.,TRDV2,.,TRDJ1,TGTGCCAGTGAGACAAGGGATGGGGAATGCGCTTACACCGATAAACTCATCTTT,CASETRDGECAYTDKLIF